One T cell receptor (beta chain) is described in this entry. Its antigen is undetermined. Using its own MiXCR run on the RT-PCR reads, TCRdb lists one record per CDR3 protein. The table has almost 250,000 distinct CDR3 sequences, approximately 12% seen once. The data are from a study of response to subunit inactivated influenza vaccine. Study observations and caveats: A suggestion made by the authors is that each seasonal influenza vaccination recruits few new T cells.

V gave up 3 bases and J gave up 3 bases; unmatched junction bases: 9. This CDR3 contains 15 residues. Per germline, CDR1 DFQATT and CDR2 SNEGSKA (reference sequence). Here the sequenced sample was non-naive T cells sorted from PBMCs, taken roughly 2 weeks before vaccination. The chain has TRBV20-1 and TRBJ2-7; TRBD1 matches 9 bases. The clonotype comes from a man aged 45-65 years who received an inactivated influenza vaccine. CDR3 DNA: TGCAGTGCTAGTGACTTACAGGGGGCACGCTACGAGCAGTACTTC. It yields the protein CSASDLQGARYEQYF.